One and the same sample provided the 15 T cell receptor beta chains below, sequenced in a study of blood T cell repertoires in COVID-19. Sequencing used immunoSEQ multiplex PCR; TCRdb keeps in-frame clones, though not all of them. The sample has a few hundred thousand clones; about 88% are singletons. Sequenced material: PBMCs or T cells enriched from blood (not recorded which). Source of these receptors: a woman aged 18-30 years who had recovered from COVID-19.

This CDR3 reads CASSPSGGADSDTQYF. The DNA for the CDR3 is TGTGCCAGCAGTCCTAGCGGGGGGGCCGATTCAGATACGCAGTATTTT. V and J are TRBV28 and TRBJ2-3; 12 bases are a match to TRBD2. V dropped 5 bases and J dropped 4; count of bases not matched to a gene: 7. The germline gives CDR1 MDHEN, CDR2 SYDVKM. The CDR3 spans 16 residues.

The V and J genes are TRBV7-6 and TRBJ2-6; the D gene is possibly TRBD1 (6 bases). V was cut by 2 bases and J by 0 bases, with 14 bases left in between. The CDR3 spans 18 residues. Germline CDR1 reads SGHVS; CDR2 reads FNYEAQ. The CDR3 loop is CASSLTGTTSSGANVLTF. The CDR3, as DNA: TGTGCCAGCAGCTTAACCGGGACAACTAGCTCTGGGGCCAACGTCCTGACTTTC.

The chain has TRBV18 and TRBJ2-1; TRBD1 is a possible D gene (5 bases). Germline values: CDR1 KGHSH, CDR2 LQKENI. The CDR3 length is 15 residues. Trimming took 5 bases from V and 0 from J, leaving 11 bases between them. CDR3 nucleotide sequence: TGTGCCAGCTCAGCTGACAGAAGCTCCTACAATGAGCAGTTCTTC. The encoded protein is CASSADRSSYNEQFF.

The chain uses TRBV10-1 and TRBJ1-1, with 8 bases identical to TRBD1. V shed 6 bases and J 0 bases; nucleotides not matched to a gene: 6. The CDR3 length is 15 residues. The germline gives CDR1 WNHNN, CDR2 SYGVQD (reference sequence). The chain's CDR3 is CASSDRQGMNTEAFF. CDR3 bases: TGCGCCAGCAGCGACAGACAGGGGATGAACACTGAAGCTTTCTTT.

This sequence joins TRBV4-3 and TRBJ1-6; D remains ambiguous. The CDR3 loop spans 15 amino acids. Trimming removed 0 bases at V and 7 bases at J, with 10 bases between. From germline, CDR1 is LGHNA and CDR2 YSLEER. CDR3 residues: CASSQDSPRNSPLHF. DNA for the CDR3: TGCGCCAGCAGCCAAGATTCCCCTAGAAATTCACCCCTCCACTTT.

This clone was picked up a small number of times. The chain employs TRBV19 and TRBJ1-6; D is ambiguous. This CDR3 spans 17 amino acids. V was pared by 3 bases and J by 11 bases, with 23 bases between. Germline V gives CDR1 LNHDA, CDR2 SQIVND (reference sequence). CDR3 bases: TGTGCCAGTAGTATGGGAGACGCCAAATTGGTAAAGGCACCCCTCCACTTT. Amino acid sequence: CASSMGDAKLVKAPLHF.

The rearrangement uses TRBV5-1 and TRBJ2-2; maybe TRBD1 (6 bases). CDR1 is SGHRS and CDR2 is YFSETQ in the germline V gene. The CDR3 is 12 residues long. V lost 4 bases and J lost 8, with 9 bases in between. The CDR3 is CASSVGAGELFF. The CDR3, as DNA: TGCGCCAGCAGCGTGGGGGCGGGGGAGCTGTTTTTT.

The V gene is TRBV2, the J gene TRBJ2-7, with no clear D. This CDR3 has 12 amino acids. Germline V gives CDR1 SNHLY, CDR2 FYNNEI. Trimming took off 6 bases at V and 3 bases at J, with 9 bases between the two ends. DNA of the CDR3: TGTGCCAGCAGAAGAGGAAACTACGAGCAGTACTTC. Protein: CASRRGNYEQYF.

The chain joins TRBV5-1 to TRBJ1-4; possible D gene TRBD1, 6 bases. The V and J ends lost 4 bases and 5 bases respectively, with 9 bases between them. The CDR3 is 13 residues long. Per the germline V gene, CDR1 is SGHRS and CDR2 is YFSETQ. In DNA form, the CDR3 reads TGCGCCAGCAGCCTAGACAGGAATGAAAAACTGTTTTTT. It translates to CASSLDRNEKLFF.

This clone was seen a single time. The gene calls are TRBV7-2 and TRBJ2-7; 7 bases are a match to TRBD2. J gave up 5 bases and V 5 bases, and 9 bases lay outside the gene matches. There are 14 residues in the CDR3. Germline V gene data show CDR1 as SGHTA and CDR2 as FQGNSA. The CDR3 loop reads CASSERGPGDEQYF. The CDR3 DNA sequence: TGTGCCAGCAGCGAGCGGGGCCCGGGCGACGAGCAGTACTTC.

This sequence joins TRBV3-1 (or the pseudogene TRBV3-2) and TRBJ1-4, with 9 positions matching TRBD1. Germline V gene lookup returns CDR1 LGHDT and CDR2 YNNKEL (reference sequence). The CDR3 is made up of 12 amino acids. Trimming cost V 2 bases and J 13 bases; bases outside gene matches: 2. The CDR3 DNA is TGTGCCAGCAGCCAATCGGGACAGGGACTGTTTTTT. Translation gives CASSQSGQGLFF.

The rearrangement joins TRBV9 to TRBJ1-1, with D possibly TRBD1 on 6 matching bases. The ends were cut back, 3 bases at V and 0 bases at J, with 9 bases in the middle. The CDR3 has 14 amino acids. CDR1 SGDLS and CDR2 YYNGEE come from the germline V gene. The CDR3 sequence: CASSADRLNTEAFF. Here the CDR3 DNA reads TGTGCCAGCAGCGCAGACAGGTTGAACACTGAAGCTTTCTTT.

This clone was seen once. The same CDR3 also results from other DNA sequences found in this sample. The chain joins TRBV4-3 to TRBJ1-5; TRBD1 agrees at 11 bases. Germline CDR1 reads LGHNA; CDR2 reads YSLEER. The ends lost 3 bases at V and 7 bases at J; junction bases unmatched: 5. The CDR3 is 15 residues long. In DNA form, the CDR3 reads TGCGCCAGCAGCCAGGACAGGGGGCAAGGGCAGCCCCAGCATTTT. Amino acids: CASSQDRGQGQPQHF.

CDR3 sequence (DNA): TGTGCCAGCAGGGCCACAGCGGCTATGGGAAAGCCCCAGCATTTT. Translation gives CASRATAAMGKPQHF. This rearrangement joins TRBV27 to TRBJ1-5; D ambiguous. Per the germline V gene, CDR1 is MNHEY and CDR2 is SMNVEV (reference sequence). The CDR3 is 15 amino acids. The V gene lost 6 bases and the J gene lost 8 bases, with 20 bases spanning the gap.

The sample holds a few counts of this clone. This chain joins TRBV6-2 or TRBV6-3 and TRBJ2-1; a weak D match, TRBD1 (5 bases). The CDR3 runs 15 residues. Germline V lookup: CDR1 MNHEY, CDR2 SVGEGT. V lost 2 bases and J 2 bases, leaving 10 bases between the germline ends. This CDR3 reads CASSYRQGTYNEQFF. The CDR3 region has the DNA TGTGCCAGCAGTTACAGGCAGGGAACCTACAATGAGCAGTTCTTC.